The next 2 T cell receptor beta chains were all read from a single sample in a study of Ad26.COV2.S vaccination and SARS-CoV-2 variants. Here immunoSEQ multiplex PCR was the method, and the copy in TCRdb shows in-frame clones only, minus some. Among fewer than 400,000 clones listed, about 86% were seen once. Sample treatment: some 19 received Ad26.COV2.S at low or high dose, single or two shots; five or six received placebo; per-sample allocation not given. At day 63 after the first vaccine or placebo injection, samples were drawn. The sample here was peripheral blood, taken in a trial of Ad26.COV2.S vaccine versus placebo. These receptors were collected from a person aged 18-60 years who received the Ad26.COV2.S COVID-19 vaccine or a placebo.

The J gene is TRBJ1-1, the V gene TRBV12-3 or TRBV12-4; no clear D. The V end lost 0 bases, the J end lost 2 bases, and 4 bases lay between the germline ends. The CDR3 spans 13 residues. The chain's CDR3 is CASSLARNTEAFF. CDR3 nucleotides: TGTGCCAGCAGTTTAGCCCGTAACACTGAAGCTTTCTTT.

V is TRBV27 and J is TRBJ2-7; D is perhaps TRBD1 or TRBD2 (6 bases each). This CDR3 comprises 14 residues. The V and J ends lost 5 bases and 3 bases respectively, with 14 bases between them. Germline-derived CDR1 and CDR2 are MNHEY and SMNVEV (reference sequence). CDR3 amino acids: CASSRGPDRYEQYF. The CDR3 DNA reads TGTGCCAGCAGTCGGGGGCCAGACCGCTACGAGCAGTACTTC.